One and the same sample provided the 3 T cell receptor beta chains below, sequenced in a study of shared clonotypes between healthy human individuals. Data came from immunoSEQ multiplex PCR; TCRdb stores just in-frame clones and leaves some out. This table has about 2.4 million clones, over 85% appearing once. The sequencing input was naive CD4+ T cells from PBMCs. The sample's subset: CD45RA+ positively selected. Receptors were obtained from a man aged 18 to 35 in good health. Some clones in this sample may be carry-over from other donors' samples.

The chain links TRBV7-9 to TRBJ1-1; 7 bases are a match to TRBD1. The V gene end was trimmed by 1 base and the J gene end by 0 bases; junction bases not matched to a gene: 2. Germline V gene data show CDR1 as SEHNR and CDR2 as FQNEAQ (reference sequence). There are 15 residues in the CDR3. The CDR3 DNA reads as TGTGCCAGCAGCTTAGACAGGGGCATGAACACTGAAGCTTTCTTT. Protein product: CASSLDRGMNTEAFF.

The rearrangement joins TRBV4-3 to TRBJ1-5; D not resolved. V was trimmed by 2 bases and J by 7 bases, leaving 12 bases between them. Germline V CDR1 and CDR2: LGHNA, YSLEER. CDR3 length: 14 amino acids. The CDR3 spells CASSQTPRTQPQHF. The DNA for the CDR3 is TGCGCCAGCAGCCAAACCCCTCGTACCCAGCCCCAGCATTTT.

This chain uses TRBV9 with TRBJ2-7, with 11 nucleotides matching TRBD2. The trim removed 4 bases at V and 1 base at J, leaving 7 bases unmatched. CDR1 is SGDLS, CDR2 YYNGEE, per germline. This CDR3 comprises 16 residues. Here the CDR3 DNA reads TGTGCCAGCAGCAATACCGGGACTAGCGGTTCCTACGAGCAGTACTTC. Protein sequence: CASSNTGTSGSYEQYF.